This TCR beta chain was documented in a study of relationships among human T cell subsets. Broader study findings: Bead-based sorting did not rule out CD4+CD8+ double-positive cells. Th1, Th2 and regulatory T cells shared many CDR3 sequences.

Anti-CD25 beads selected CD4+CD25+ regulatory T cells from positively selected CD4+ cells. T cell subsets were isolated with magnetic beads coated with subset-specific monoclonal antibodies. The CDR3 sequence is 14 residues long. Trimming left V 2 bases short and J 0 bases short, with 2 bases between. CDR1 LGHDT and CDR2 YNNKEL come from the germline V gene (reference sequence). From mRNA, alpha and beta CDR3 regions were amplified using semiquantitative ARM-PCR. In ARM-PCR, communal superprimers followed tagged nested gene-specific primers for exponential amplification. Exonuclease cleared nested primers, then first-round products were reamplified. A single record per CDR3 protein comes from TCRdb applying MiXCR to the multiplex PCR reads. The repertoire holds approximately 14,000 distinct CDR3 sequences, 50% to 75% seen once, with 2.1% in the top ten. Worth noting for this clonotype: Its antigen remains unidentified.

The source material was Tregs sorted from blood. This chain joins TRBV3-1 and TRBJ2-6; D remains unclear. The TCR was taken from a man in his forties in good health. This CDR3 is CASSQYSGANVLTF. The CDR3 region has the DNA TGTGCCAGCAGCCAATACTCTGGGGCCAACGTCCTGACTTTC. Using reference TRBV3-1 and TRBJ2-6 for the parts outside the CDR3, the full variable domain is DTAVSQTPKYLVTQMGNDKSIKCEQNLGHDTMYWYKQDSKKFLKIMFSYNNKELIINETVPNRFSPKSPDKAHLNLHINSLELGDSAVYFCASSQYSGANVLTFGAGSRLTVL.